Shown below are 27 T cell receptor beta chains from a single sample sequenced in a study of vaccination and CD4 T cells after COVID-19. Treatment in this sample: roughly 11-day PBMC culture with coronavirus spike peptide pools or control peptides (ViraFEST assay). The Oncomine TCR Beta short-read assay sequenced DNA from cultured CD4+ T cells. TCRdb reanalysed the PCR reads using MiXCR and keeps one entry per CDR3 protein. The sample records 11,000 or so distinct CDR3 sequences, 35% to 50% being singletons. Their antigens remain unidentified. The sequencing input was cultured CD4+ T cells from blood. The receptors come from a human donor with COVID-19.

DNA for the CDR3: TGTGCCAGCAGGCTAATCGGGGGCGGTGGGGCCAACGTCCTGACTTTC. Its protein product is CASRLIGGGGANVLTF. The chain employs TRBV11-3 and TRBJ2-6; the D gene could be TRBD1 or TRBD2 (6 bases each). This CDR3 comprises 16 residues. CDR1 SGHNT and CDR2 YENEEA come from the germline V gene. V was shortened by 6 bases and J by 3 bases, with 15 bases between the two germline ends.

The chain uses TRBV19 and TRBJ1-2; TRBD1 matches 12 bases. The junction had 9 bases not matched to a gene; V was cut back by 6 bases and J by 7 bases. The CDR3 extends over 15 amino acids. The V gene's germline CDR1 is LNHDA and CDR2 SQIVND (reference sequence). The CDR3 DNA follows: TGTGCCAGTAGGCTTGGGACAGGGGGCCAGCGTGGCTACACCTTC. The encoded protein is CASRLGTGGQRGYTF.

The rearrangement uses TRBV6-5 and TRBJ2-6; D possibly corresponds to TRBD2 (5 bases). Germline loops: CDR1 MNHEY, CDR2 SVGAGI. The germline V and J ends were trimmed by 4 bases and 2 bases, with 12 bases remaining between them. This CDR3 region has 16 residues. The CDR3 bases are TGTGCCAGCAGTTCCGGCGGGTCTACTGGGGCCAACGTCCTGACTTTC. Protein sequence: CASSSGGSTGANVLTF.

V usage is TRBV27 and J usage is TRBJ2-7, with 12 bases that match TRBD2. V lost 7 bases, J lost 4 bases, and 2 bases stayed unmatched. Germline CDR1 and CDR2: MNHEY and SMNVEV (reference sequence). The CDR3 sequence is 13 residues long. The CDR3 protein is CASKGTSGYEQYF. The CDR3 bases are TGTGCCAGCAAGGGGACTAGCGGGTACGAGCAGTACTTC.

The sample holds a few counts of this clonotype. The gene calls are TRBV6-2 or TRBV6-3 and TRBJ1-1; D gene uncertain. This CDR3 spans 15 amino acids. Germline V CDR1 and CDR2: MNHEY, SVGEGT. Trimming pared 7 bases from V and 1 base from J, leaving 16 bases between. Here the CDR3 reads CASIQEGRGNTEAFF. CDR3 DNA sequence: TGTGCCAGCATCCAAGAGGGTCGGGGGAACACTGAAGCTTTCTTT.

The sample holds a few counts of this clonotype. The CDR3 nucleotides read TGTGCCAGCGGGCGCCTGGGGTCACCCCTCCACTTT. Translating gives CASGRLGSPLHF. The chain has TRBV2 and TRBJ1-6; no reliable D call. V lost 8 bases to trimming and J lost 10 bases, with 12 bases between them. The CDR3 loop spans 12 amino acids. Germline V gene sequence: CDR1 SNHLY, CDR2 FYNNEI.

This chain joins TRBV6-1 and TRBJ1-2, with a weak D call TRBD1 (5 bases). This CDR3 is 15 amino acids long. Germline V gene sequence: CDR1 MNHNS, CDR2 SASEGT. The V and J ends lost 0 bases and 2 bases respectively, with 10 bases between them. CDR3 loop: CASSEAGPANYGYTF. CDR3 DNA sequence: TGTGCCAGCAGTGAAGCGGGGCCAGCCAACTATGGCTACACCTTC.

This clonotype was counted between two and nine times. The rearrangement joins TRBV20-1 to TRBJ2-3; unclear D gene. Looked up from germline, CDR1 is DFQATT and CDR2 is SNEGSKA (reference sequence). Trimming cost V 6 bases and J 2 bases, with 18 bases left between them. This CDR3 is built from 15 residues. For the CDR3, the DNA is TGCAGTGCGACCCCACCCGATTCGCACACAGATACGCAGTATTTT. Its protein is CSATPPDSHTDTQYF.

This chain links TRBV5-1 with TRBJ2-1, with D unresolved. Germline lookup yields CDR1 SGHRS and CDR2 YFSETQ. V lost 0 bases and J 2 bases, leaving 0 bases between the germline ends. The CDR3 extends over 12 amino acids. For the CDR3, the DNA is TGCGCCAGCAGCTTGGCCTACAATGAGCAGTTCTTC. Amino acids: CASSLAYNEQFF.

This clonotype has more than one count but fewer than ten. Written as DNA, the CDR3 is TGTGCCAGCATCAACTTAGGATCCGCTGAAGCTTTCTTT. Its protein product is CASINLGSAEAFF. The J gene is TRBJ1-1, the V gene TRBV2, with D hard to call. V was clipped by 7 bases and J by 6 bases, with 15 bases between them. The germline V gene encodes CDR1 SNHLY and CDR2 FYNNEI. CDR3 length: 13 amino acids.

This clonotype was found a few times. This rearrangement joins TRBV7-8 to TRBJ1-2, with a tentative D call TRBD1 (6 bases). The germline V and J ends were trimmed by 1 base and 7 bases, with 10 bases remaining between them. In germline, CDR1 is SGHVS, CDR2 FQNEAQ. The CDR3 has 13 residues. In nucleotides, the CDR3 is TGTGCCAGCAGCTTAGGCTGGGGGGCTGGCTACACCTTC. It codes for CASSLGWGAGYTF.

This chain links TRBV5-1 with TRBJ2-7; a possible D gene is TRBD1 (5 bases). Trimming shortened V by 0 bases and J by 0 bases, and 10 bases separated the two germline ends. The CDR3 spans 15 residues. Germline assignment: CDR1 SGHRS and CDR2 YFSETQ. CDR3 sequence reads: CASSLAAGNSYEQYF. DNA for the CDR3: TGCGCCAGCAGCTTGGCGGCAGGGAACTCCTACGAGCAGTACTTC. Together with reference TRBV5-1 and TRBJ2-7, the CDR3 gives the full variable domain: KAGVTQTPRYLIKTRGQQVTLSCSPISGHRSVSWYQQTPGQGLQFLFEYFSETQRNKGNFPGRFSGRQFSNSRSEMNVSTLELGDSALYLCASSLAAGNSYEQYFGPGTRLTVT.

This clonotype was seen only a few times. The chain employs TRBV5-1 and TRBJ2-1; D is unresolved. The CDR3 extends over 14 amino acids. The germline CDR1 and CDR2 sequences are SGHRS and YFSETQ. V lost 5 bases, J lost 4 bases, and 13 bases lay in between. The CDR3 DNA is TGCGCCAGCAGTTCGGCAGAGACTTACAATGAGCAGTTCTTC. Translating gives CASSSAETYNEQFF.

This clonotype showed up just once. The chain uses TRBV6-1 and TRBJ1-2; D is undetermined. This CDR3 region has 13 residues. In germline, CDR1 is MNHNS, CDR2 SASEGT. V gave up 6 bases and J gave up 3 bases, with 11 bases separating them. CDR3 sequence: CASRAAADYGYTF. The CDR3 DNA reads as TGTGCCAGCAGGGCTGCCGCGGACTATGGCTACACCTTC.

CDR3 in DNA: TGTGCCAGCTTAACTAGGGCTGAAGCTTTCTTT. Its protein product is CASLTRAEAFF. This sequence joins TRBV6-1 and TRBJ1-1; no clear D. CDR1 MNHNS and CDR2 SASEGT come from the germline V gene. V was clipped by 8 bases and J by 6 bases, with 10 bases between them. CDR3 size: 11 residues.

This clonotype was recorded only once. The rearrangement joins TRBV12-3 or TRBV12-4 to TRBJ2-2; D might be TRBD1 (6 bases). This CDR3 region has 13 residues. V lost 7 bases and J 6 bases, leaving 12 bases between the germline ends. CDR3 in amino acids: CASIPEGAGELFF. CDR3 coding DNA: TGTGCCAGCATCCCCGAGGGGGCCGGGGAGCTGTTTTTT.

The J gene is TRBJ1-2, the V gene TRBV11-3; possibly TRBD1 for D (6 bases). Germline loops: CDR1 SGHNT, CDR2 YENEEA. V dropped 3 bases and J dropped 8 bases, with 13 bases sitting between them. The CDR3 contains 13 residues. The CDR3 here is CASSLTGLSGYTF. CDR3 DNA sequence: TGTGCCAGCAGCTTGACAGGTTTAAGCGGCTACACCTTC. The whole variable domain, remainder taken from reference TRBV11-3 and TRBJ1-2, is EAGVVQSPRYKIIEKKQPVAFWCNPISGHNTLYWYLQNLGQGPELLIRYENEEAVDDSQLPKDRFSAERLKGVDSTLKIQPAELGDSAVYLCASSLTGLSGYTFGSGTRLTVV.

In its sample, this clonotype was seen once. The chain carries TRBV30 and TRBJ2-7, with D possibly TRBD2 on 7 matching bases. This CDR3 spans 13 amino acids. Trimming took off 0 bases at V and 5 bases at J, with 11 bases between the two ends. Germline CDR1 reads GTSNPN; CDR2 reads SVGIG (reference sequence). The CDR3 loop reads CAWSVQGRDEQYF. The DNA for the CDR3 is TGTGCCTGGAGTGTGCAGGGGAGGGACGAGCAGTACTTC.

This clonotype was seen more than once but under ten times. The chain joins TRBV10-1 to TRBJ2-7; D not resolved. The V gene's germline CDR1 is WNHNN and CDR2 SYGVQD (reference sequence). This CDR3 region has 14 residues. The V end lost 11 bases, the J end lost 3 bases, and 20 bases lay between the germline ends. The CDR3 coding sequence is TGCGCCGCTCCCCATGAGACCCCTCTCTACGAGCAGTACTTC. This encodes CAAPHETPLYEQYF.

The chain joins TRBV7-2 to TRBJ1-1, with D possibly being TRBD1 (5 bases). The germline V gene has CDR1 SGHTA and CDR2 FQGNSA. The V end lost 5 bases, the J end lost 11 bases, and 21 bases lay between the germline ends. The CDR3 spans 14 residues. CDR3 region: CASSLWDSEKKAFF. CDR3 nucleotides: TGTGCCAGCAGCCTTTGGGACTCCGAAAAGAAGGCTTTCTTT.

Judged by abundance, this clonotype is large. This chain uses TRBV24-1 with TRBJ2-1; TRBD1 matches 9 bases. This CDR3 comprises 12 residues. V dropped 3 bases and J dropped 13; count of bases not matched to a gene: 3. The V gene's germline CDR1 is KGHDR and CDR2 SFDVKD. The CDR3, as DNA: TGTGCCACCAGTGATACACAGGGGGCTCAGTTCTTC. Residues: CATSDTQGAQFF.

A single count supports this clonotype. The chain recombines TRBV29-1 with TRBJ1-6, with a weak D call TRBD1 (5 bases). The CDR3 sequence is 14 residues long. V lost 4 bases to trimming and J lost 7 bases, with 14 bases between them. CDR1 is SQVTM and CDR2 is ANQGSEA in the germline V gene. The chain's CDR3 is CSVGMGGVNSPLHF. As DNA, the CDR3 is TGCAGCGTTGGAATGGGAGGGGTAAATTCACCCCTCCACTTT.

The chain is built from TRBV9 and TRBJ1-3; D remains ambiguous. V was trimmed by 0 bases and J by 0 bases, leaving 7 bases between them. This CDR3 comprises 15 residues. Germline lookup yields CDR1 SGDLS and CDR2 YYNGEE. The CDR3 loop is CASSVEGGSGNTIYF. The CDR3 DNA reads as TGTGCCAGCAGCGTAGAAGGCGGCTCTGGAAACACCATATATTTT.

The CDR3 DNA sequence: TGTGCCAGCAGCTTAGTTAGGCCCGGGGGCTACACCTTC. It translates to CASSLVRPGGYTF. V gene TRBV7-2 combines with J gene TRBJ1-2; D remains ambiguous. The length of the CDR3 is 13 residues. The germline gives CDR1 SGHTA, CDR2 FQGNSA. V was shortened by 1 base and J by 8 bases, with 11 bases between the two germline ends.

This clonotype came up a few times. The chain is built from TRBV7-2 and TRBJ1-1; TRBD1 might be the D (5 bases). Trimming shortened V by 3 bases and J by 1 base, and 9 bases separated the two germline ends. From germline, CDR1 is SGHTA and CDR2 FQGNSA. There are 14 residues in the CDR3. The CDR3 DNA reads TGTGCCAGCAGCTTGGGACCCCGGAACACTGAAGCTTTCTTT. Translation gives CASSLGPRNTEAFF.

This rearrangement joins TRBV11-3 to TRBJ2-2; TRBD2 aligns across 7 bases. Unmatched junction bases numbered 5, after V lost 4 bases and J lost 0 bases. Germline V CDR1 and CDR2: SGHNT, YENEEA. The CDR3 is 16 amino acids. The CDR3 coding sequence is TGTGCCAGCAGCTACCTAGCGGCCGCGAACACCGGGGAGCTGTTTTTT. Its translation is CASSYLAAANTGELFF.

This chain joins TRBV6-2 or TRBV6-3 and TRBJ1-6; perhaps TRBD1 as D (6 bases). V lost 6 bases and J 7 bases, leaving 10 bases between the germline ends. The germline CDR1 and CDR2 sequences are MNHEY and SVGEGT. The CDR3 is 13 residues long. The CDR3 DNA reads TGTGCCAGCAGACAGGGAGTGAATTCACCCCTCCACTTT. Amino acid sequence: CASRQGVNSPLHF.